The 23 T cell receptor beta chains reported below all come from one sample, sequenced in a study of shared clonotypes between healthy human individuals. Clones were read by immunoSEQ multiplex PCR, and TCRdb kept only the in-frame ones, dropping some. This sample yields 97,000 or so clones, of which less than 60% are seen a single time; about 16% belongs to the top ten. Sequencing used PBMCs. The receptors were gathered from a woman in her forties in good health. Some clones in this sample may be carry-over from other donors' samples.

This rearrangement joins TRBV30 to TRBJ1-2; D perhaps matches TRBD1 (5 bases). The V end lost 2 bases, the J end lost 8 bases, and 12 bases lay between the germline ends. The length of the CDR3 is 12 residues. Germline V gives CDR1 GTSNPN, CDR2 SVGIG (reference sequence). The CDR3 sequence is CAWSSSGGGYTF. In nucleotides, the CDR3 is TGTGCCTGGAGTTCCTCGGGGGGAGGCTACACCTTC.

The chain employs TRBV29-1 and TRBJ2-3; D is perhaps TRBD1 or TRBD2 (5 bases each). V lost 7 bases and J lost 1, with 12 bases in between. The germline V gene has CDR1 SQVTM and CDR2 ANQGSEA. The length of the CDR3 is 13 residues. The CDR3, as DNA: TGCAGCGGGGACCTAGGGGGCACAGATACGCAGTATTTT. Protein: CSGDLGGTDTQYF.

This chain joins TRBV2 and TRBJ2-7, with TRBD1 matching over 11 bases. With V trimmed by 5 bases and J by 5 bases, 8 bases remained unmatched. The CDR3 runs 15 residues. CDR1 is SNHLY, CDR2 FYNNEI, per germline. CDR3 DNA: TGTGCCAGCAGTAACACCGGGACAGGGGGAGACGAGCAGTACTTC. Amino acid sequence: CASSNTGTGGDEQYF.

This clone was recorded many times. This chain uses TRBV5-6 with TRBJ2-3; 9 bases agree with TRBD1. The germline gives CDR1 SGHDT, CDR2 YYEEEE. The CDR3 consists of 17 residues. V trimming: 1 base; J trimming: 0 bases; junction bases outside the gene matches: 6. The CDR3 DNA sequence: TGTGCCAGCAGCTTGTTTGGGACAGGGTCCAGCACAGATACGCAGTATTTT. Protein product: CASSLFGTGSSTDTQYF.

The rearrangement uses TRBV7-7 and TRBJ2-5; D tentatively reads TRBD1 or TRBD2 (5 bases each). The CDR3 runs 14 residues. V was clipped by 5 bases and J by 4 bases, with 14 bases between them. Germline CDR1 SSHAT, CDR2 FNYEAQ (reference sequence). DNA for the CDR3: TGTGCCAGCAGCCCGAGGACGGGACCAGAGACCCAGTACTTC. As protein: CASSPRTGPETQYF.

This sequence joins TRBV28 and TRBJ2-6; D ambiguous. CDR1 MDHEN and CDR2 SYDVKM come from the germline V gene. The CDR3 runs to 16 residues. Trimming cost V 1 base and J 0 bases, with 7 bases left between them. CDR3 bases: TGTGCCAGCAGTTTATTCGAGAGCTCTGGGGCCAACGTCCTGACTTTC. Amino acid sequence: CASSLFESSGANVLTF. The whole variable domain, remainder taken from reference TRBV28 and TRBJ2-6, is DVKVTQSSRYLVKRTGEKVFLECVQDMDHENMFWYRQDPGLGLRLIYFSYDVKMKEKGDIPEGYSVSREKKERFSLILESASTNQTSMYLCASSLFESSGANVLTFGAGSRLTVL.

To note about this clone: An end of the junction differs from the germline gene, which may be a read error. CDR3 coding DNA: TGTGCCGGCAGCTTAGGGGCCAGTTCACCCCTCCACTTT. Translated: CAGSLGASSPLHF. This chain joins TRBV11-3 and TRBJ1-6; the D gene is possibly TRBD1 (5 bases). Germline V gene lookup returns CDR1 SGHNT and CDR2 YENEEA. The CDR3 is 13 amino acids.

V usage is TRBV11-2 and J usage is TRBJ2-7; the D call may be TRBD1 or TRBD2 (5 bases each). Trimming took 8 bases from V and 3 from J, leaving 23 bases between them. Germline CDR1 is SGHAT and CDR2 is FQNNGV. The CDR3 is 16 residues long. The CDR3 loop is CASARIRTRAGYEQYF. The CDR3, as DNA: TGTGCCAGCGCTCGGATTCGGACACGGGCGGGCTACGAGCAGTACTTC.

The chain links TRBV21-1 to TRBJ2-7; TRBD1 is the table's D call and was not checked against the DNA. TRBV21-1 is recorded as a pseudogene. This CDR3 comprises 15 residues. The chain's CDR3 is CASSNRDRGSYEQYF. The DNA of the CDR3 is TGTGCCAGCAGCAACCGGGACAGGGGCTCCTACGAGCAGTACTTC.

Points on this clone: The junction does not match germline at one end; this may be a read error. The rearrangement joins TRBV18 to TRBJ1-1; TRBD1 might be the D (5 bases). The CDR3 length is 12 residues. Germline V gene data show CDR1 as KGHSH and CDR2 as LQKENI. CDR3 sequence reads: CASSPGAAEASF. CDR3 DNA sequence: TGTGCCAGCTCACCAGGGGCGGCTGAAGCTTCCTTT.

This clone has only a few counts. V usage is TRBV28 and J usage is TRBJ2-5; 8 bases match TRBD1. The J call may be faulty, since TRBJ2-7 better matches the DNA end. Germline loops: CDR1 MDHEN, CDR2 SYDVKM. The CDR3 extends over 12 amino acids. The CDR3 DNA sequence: TGTGCCAGCAGTGGACAGGGCTACGAGCAGTACTTC. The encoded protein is CASSGQGYEQYF.

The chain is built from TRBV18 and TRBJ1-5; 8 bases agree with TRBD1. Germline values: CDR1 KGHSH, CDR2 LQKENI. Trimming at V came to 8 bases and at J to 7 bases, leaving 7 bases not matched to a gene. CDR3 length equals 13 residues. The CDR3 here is CASSPGGGQPQHF. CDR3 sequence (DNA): TGTGCCAGCAGCCCAGGGGGCGGACAGCCCCAGCATTTT.

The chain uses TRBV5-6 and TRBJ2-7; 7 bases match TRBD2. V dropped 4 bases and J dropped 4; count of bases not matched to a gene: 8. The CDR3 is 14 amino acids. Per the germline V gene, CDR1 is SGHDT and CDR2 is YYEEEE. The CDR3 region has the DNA TGTGCCAGCAGCCTCCGGGACTACAGATACGAGCAGTACTTC. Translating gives CASSLRDYRYEQYF.

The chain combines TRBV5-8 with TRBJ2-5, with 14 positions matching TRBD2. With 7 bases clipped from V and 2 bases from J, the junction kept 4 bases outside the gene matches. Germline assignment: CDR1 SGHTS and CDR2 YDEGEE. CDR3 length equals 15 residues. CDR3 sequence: CASAGLAGAQETQYF. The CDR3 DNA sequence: TGTGCCAGCGCGGGACTAGCGGGAGCTCAAGAGACCCAGTACTTC.

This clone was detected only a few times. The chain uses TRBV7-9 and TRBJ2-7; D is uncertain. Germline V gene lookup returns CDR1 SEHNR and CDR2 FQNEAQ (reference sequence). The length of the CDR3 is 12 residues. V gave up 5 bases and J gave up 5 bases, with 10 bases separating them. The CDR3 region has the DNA TGTGCCAGCAGCCCCCATGGGGACGAGCAGTACTTC. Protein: CASSPHGDEQYF.

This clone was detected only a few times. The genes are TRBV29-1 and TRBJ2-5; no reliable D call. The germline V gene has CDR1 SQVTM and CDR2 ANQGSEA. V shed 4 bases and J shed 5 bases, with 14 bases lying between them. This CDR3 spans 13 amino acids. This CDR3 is CSVARATRETQYF. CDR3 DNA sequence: TGCAGCGTTGCCCGGGCCACAAGGGAGACCCAGTACTTC.

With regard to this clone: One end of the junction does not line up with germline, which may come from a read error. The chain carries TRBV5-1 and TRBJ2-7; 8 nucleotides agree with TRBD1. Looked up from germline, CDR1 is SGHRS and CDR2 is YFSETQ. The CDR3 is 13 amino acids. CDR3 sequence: CASNLQGANEQYF. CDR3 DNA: TGCGCCAGCAACTTGCAGGGGGCAAACGAGCAGTACTTC.

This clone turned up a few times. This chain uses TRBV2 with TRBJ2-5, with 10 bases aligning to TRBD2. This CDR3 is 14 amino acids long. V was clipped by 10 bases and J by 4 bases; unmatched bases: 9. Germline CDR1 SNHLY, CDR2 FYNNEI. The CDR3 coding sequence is TGTGCCACGAGTCGGACTAGCGGAAGAGAGACCCAGTACTTC. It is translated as CATSRTSGRETQYF.

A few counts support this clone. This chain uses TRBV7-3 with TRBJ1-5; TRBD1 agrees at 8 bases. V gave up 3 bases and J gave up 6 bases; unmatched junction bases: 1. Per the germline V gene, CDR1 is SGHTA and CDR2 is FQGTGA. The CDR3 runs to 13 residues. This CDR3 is CASSFGTGQPQHF. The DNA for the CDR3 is TGTGCCAGCAGCTTCGGGACAGGTCAGCCCCAGCATTTT.

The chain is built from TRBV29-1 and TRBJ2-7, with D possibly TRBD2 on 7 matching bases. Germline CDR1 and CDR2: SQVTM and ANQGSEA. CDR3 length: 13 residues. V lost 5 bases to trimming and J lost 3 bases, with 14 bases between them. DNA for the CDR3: TGCAGCGTTCAAGGGGGGGCCGGCTACGAGCAGTACTTC. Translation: CSVQGGAGYEQYF.

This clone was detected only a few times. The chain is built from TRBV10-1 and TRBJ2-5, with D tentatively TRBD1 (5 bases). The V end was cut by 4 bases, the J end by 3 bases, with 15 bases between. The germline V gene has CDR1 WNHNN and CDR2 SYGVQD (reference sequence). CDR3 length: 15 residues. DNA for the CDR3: TGCGCCAGCAGTGTGGACACCACCTGGGAAGAGACCCAGTACTTC. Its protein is CASSVDTTWEETQYF.

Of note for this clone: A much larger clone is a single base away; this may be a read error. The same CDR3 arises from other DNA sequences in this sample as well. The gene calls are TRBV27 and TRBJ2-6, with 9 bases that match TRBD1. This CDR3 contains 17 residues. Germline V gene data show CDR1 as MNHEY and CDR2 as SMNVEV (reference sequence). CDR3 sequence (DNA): TGTGCCAGCACCCAACCCGGGACAGGGACTGGGGCCAACGTCCTGACCTTC. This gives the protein CASTQPGTGTGANVLTF.

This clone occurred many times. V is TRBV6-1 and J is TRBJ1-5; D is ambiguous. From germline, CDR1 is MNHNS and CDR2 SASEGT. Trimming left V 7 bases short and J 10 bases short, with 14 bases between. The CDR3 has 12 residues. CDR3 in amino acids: CASKGPNVPQHF. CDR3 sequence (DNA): TGTGCCAGCAAAGGGCCCAATGTTCCCCAGCATTTT.